This passage covers 11 T cell receptor beta chains from one sample sequenced in a study of blood T cell repertoires in COVID-19. Profiling relied on immunoSEQ multiplex PCR, and the TCRdb table lists in-frame clones only, not all of them. Here the sample spans 90,000 to 100,000 clones, approximately 86% being singletons. Source material: peripheral blood. Every receptor here comes from a human donor in a cohort sampled during active COVID-19.

The gene calls are TRBV7-8 and TRBJ2-3; 13 bases match TRBD2. The CDR3 covers 19 residues. Germline assignment: CDR1 SGHVS and CDR2 FQNEAQ. With 2 bases clipped from V and 3 bases from J, the junction kept 11 bases outside the gene matches. The CDR3 protein is CASSLPTSGGAGGTDTQYF. The CDR3 DNA reads as TGTGCCAGCAGCTTACCAACTAGCGGGGGGGCAGGGGGAACAGATACGCAGTATTTT.

The chain carries TRBV21-1 and TRBJ1-5; the tabulated D call, TRBD1, remains unverified against the DNA. TRBV21-1 is a pseudogene segment. The CDR3 length is 15 residues. CDR3: CASSLGQPDCQPQHF. The CDR3 region has the DNA TGTGCCAGCAGCCTCGGACAGCCCGATTGTCAGCCCCAGCATTTT.

The chain employs TRBV5-4 and TRBJ1-2; no clear D gene. CDR1 and CDR2 (germline): SGHNT, YYREEE (reference sequence). The ends were cut back, 4 bases at V and 8 bases at J, with 9 bases in the middle. This CDR3 region has 11 residues. The CDR3 nucleotides read TGTGCCAGCAGCGAGGAGGGAGGCTACACCTTC. It yields the protein CASSEEGGYTF. Full variable domain (remainder filled in from reference TRBV5-4 and TRBJ1-2): ETGVTQSPTHLIKTRGQQVTLRCSSQSGHNTVSWYQQALGQGPQFIFQYYREEENGRGNFPPRFSGLQFPNYSSELNVNALELDDSALYLCASSEEGGYTFGSGTRLTVV.

The CDR3 sequence: CASSVGLAVRDEQFF. Written as DNA, the CDR3 is TGTGCCAGCAGCGTAGGACTAGCGGTCCGGGATGAGCAGTTCTTC. The V call is TRBV9, the J call TRBJ2-1; 9 bases agree with TRBD2. This CDR3 is built from 15 residues. CDR1 and CDR2 (germline): SGDLS, YYNGEE. The trim removed 0 bases at V and 8 bases at J, leaving 6 bases unmatched. Complete variable domain (other parts from reference TRBV9 and TRBJ2-1): DSGVTQTPKHLITATGQRVTLRCSPRSGDLSVYWYQQSLDQGLQFLIQYYNGEERAKGNILERFSAQQFPDLHSELNLSSLELGDSALYFCASSVGLAVRDEQFFGPGTRLTVL.

V is TRBV4-3 and J is TRBJ2-1; no firm D call. Germline values: CDR1 LGHNA, CDR2 YSLEER. CDR3 length: 14 amino acids. V lost 0 bases, J lost 9 bases, and 12 bases lay in between. CDR3 nucleotide sequence: TGCGCCAGCAGCCAAGACCTGAGCCGGGTTGAGCAGTTCTTC. Protein sequence: CASSQDLSRVEQFF.

The chain combines TRBV10-2 with TRBJ2-1, with 10 bases fitting TRBD2. Germline V gene sequence: CDR1 WSHSY, CDR2 SAAADI. The ends lost 2 bases at V and 9 bases at J; junction bases unmatched: 10. This CDR3 has 16 residues. The CDR3 DNA sequence: TGCGCCAGCAGTGAGATGTCTAGCGGGAGTGCCAGTGAGCAGTTCTTC. Amino acid sequence: CASSEMSSGSASEQFF.

This clone occurred once. The rearrangement joins TRBV9 to TRBJ2-7; D not certain. Trimming stripped 0 bases from V and 6 bases from J, with 10 bases between. This CDR3 comprises 13 residues. Germline lookup yields CDR1 SGDLS and CDR2 YYNGEE. The CDR3 sequence: CASSVATRSEQYF. The CDR3 nucleotides are TGTGCCAGCAGCGTAGCTACCCGGTCCGAGCAGTACTTC. Using reference TRBV9 and TRBJ2-7 for the parts outside the CDR3, the full variable domain is DSGVTQTPKHLITATGQRVTLRCSPRSGDLSVYWYQQSLDQGLQFLIQYYNGEERAKGNILERFSAQQFPDLHSELNLSSLELGDSALYFCASSVATRSEQYFGPGTRLTVT.

V and J are TRBV5-6 and TRBJ2-7; perhaps TRBD1 as D (6 bases). Germline CDR1 reads SGHDT; CDR2 reads YYEEEE. This CDR3 has 15 residues. Trimming removed 5 bases at V and 2 bases at J, with 17 bases between. In nucleotides, the CDR3 is TGTGCCAGCAGGGGTACAGGGAAATGGACCTACGAGCAGTACTTC. Translation gives CASRGTGKWTYEQYF. The full variable domain, completed using reference TRBV5-6 and TRBJ2-7, is DAGVTQSPTHLIKTRGQQVTLRCSPKSGHDTVSWYQQALGQGPQFIFQYYEEEERQRGNFPDRFSGHQFPNYSSELNVNALLLGDSALYLCASRGTGKWTYEQYFGPGTRLTVT.

The chain joins TRBV4-2 to TRBJ2-2, with 8 bases that match TRBD2. This CDR3 has 16 residues. V lost 4 bases, J lost 6 bases, and 10 bases stayed unmatched. Germline V lookup: CDR1 LGHNA, CDR2 YNFKEQ. The CDR3 DNA reads TGTGCCAGCAGCCTAACCGGGACTAGTACCGCCGGGGAGCTGTTTTTT. Translating gives CASSLTGTSTAGELFF.

This chain connects TRBV7-2 to TRBJ2-5, with TRBD2 matching over 16 bases. Germline assignment: CDR1 SGHTA and CDR2 FQGNSA. Unmatched junction bases numbered 3, after V lost 4 bases and J lost 4 bases. The CDR3 has 16 residues. The CDR3 bases are TGTGCCAGCAGCTCGGGACTAGCGGGGGGGCGAGAGACCCAGTACTTC. Translation: CASSSGLAGGRETQYF.

The V gene is TRBV24-1, the J gene TRBJ2-7; TRBD1 is a possible D gene (5 bases). V gave up 4 bases and J gave up 5 bases, with 11 bases separating them. The CDR3 covers 13 residues. From germline, CDR1 is KGHDR and CDR2 SFDVKD. The CDR3 sequence: CATSDPQGNEQYF. CDR3 in DNA: TGTGCCACCAGTGACCCCCAGGGAAACGAGCAGTACTTC.